The T cell receptor (beta chain) described here comes from a study of beta chain features in type 1 diabetes. Investigators reverse transcribed all isolated RNA, so they sequenced expressed TCRB transcripts. The table came from immunoSEQ multiplex PCR; TCRdb's copy has only in-frame clones and leaves some out. The sample has a few hundred thousand clones, approximately 15% seen once. The V end was cut by 4 bases, the J end by 5 bases, with 7 bases between. Germline lookup yields CDR1 SQVTM and CDR2 ANQGSEA. The CDR3 is 11 amino acids. This clone appeared a few times. V is TRBV29-1 and J is TRBJ2-3; D uncertain. Sequencing used naive CD4+ T cells from blood. The origin of this receptor is a man aged 25 to 40 in good health. As DNA, the CDR3 is TGCAGCGTTGCGGTCCTAGATACGCAGTATTTT. It specifies CSVAVLDTQYF.